The 9 T cell receptor beta chains reported below all come from one sample, sequenced in a study of T cell responses to AZD1222 COVID-19 vaccine. Profiled with immunoSEQ multiplex PCR; TCRdb holds only in-frame clones, not every one. This table has 170,000 or so clones, around nine tenths appearing once. The source material was peripheral blood, sampled on day 0 of AZD1222 vaccination. The origin of the receptors is an adult in good health.

This clone was detected once. The rearrangement uses TRBV9 and TRBJ1-5; 7 bases fit TRBD1. CDR3 length: 14 residues. V shed 3 bases, J shed 9 bases, and the junction held 9 bases outside the gene matches. Germline loops: CDR1 SGDLS, CDR2 YYNGEE. The CDR3 bases are TGTGCCAGCAGCGCCCGGGACAGCCCATCGCCCCAGCATTTT. It encodes CASSARDSPSPQHF.

The rearrangement joins TRBV6-5 to TRBJ1-5, with 8 bases lining up with TRBD1. The CDR3 is 13 residues long. Germline CDR1 reads MNHEY; CDR2 reads SVGAGI. Germline trimming cut 7 bases from V and 7 bases from J; bases unmatched to any gene: 6. CDR3 in amino acids: CASTAGGEQPQHF. CDR3 coding DNA: TGTGCCAGCACCGCAGGGGGCGAACAGCCCCAGCATTTT.

The chain has TRBV9 and TRBJ1-1, with TRBD1 matching over 7 bases. Germline loops: CDR1 SGDLS, CDR2 YYNGEE. The V segment lost 0 bases and the J segment 5 bases; nucleotides outside the gene matches: 4. CDR3 length: 14 residues. CDR3 DNA sequence: TGTGCCAGCAGCGTAGGACAGGGCGGGACTGAAGCTTTCTTT. It is translated as CASSVGQGGTEAFF. The entire variable domain, with the rest obtained from reference TRBV9 and TRBJ1-1, is as follows: DSGVTQTPKHLITATGQRVTLRCSPRSGDLSVYWYQQSLDQGLQFLIQYYNGEERAKGNILERFSAQQFPDLHSELNLSSLELGDSALYFCASSVGQGGTEAFFGQGTRLTVV.

The V and J genes are TRBV7-9 and TRBJ1-6; D remains unclear. The CDR3 is 14 amino acids. CDR1 is SEHNR, CDR2 FQNEAQ, per germline (reference sequence). Between the trimmed V and J ends, which lost 2 bases and 8 bases, there was a span of 10 bases. The CDR3 spells CASSLTGEYSPLHF. The CDR3 DNA reads as TGTGCCAGCAGCTTAACCGGTGAATATTCACCCCTCCACTTT.

The chain links TRBV6-4 to TRBJ1-2, with 8 bases that match TRBD1. V was clipped by 3 bases and J by 2 bases; unmatched bases: 5. CDR1 and CDR2 from the germline V gene are MRHNA and SNTAGT. The CDR3 sequence is 15 residues long. CDR3 sequence (DNA): TGTGCCAGCAGTGAAAGGACAGGGAAAAACTATGGCTACACCTTC. Its translation: CASSERTGKNYGYTF.

V usage is TRBV7-2 and J usage is TRBJ2-3; 8 nucleotides agree with TRBD2. CDR1 is SGHTA and CDR2 is FQGNSA in the germline V gene. The J segment lost 4 bases and the V segment lost 3 bases, leaving 9 bases of the junction unmatched. The CDR3 has 16 residues. This CDR3 reads CASSLAGREGPDTQYF. The CDR3 nucleotides are TGTGCCAGCAGCTTGGCAGGTCGGGAGGGCCCAGATACGCAGTATTTT.

V usage is TRBV7-2 and J usage is TRBJ2-1; 8 bases are shared with TRBD2. The germline gives CDR1 SGHTA, CDR2 FQGNSA. The CDR3 covers 14 residues. V was clipped by 3 bases and J by 10 bases; unmatched bases: 8. Here the CDR3 reads CASSFTAGGDEQFF. The CDR3 DNA sequence: TGTGCCAGCAGCTTTACCGCGGGGGGTGACGAGCAGTTCTTC.

The chain uses TRBV19 and TRBJ1-3, with a weak D call TRBD1 (5 bases). CDR3 length equals 14 residues. The V gene lost 5 bases and the J gene lost 4 bases, with 12 bases spanning the gap. Germline CDR1 LNHDA, CDR2 SQIVND (reference sequence). CDR3 residues: CASSPGPRGNTIYF. CDR3 coding DNA: TGTGCCAGTAGTCCGGGACCGAGAGGAAACACCATATATTTT.

This clone has just one count. The chain combines TRBV15 with TRBJ2-5; D possibly uses TRBD1 or TRBD2 (5 bases each). V dropped 0 bases and J dropped 4 bases, with 15 bases sitting between them. Germline lookup yields CDR1 LNHNV and CDR2 YYDKDF (reference sequence). The CDR3 runs 16 residues. CDR3 in DNA: TGTGCCACCAGCAGAGAAAAGGGACGGTCTCGAGAGACCCAGTACTTC. Its translation: CATSREKGRSRETQYF. The full variable domain, rest sourced from reference TRBV15 and TRBJ2-5, is DAMVIQNPRYQVTQFGKPVTLSCSQTLNHNVMYWYQQKSSQAPKLLFHYYDKDFNNEADTPDNFQSRRPNTSFCFLDIRSPGLGDTAMYLCATSREKGRSRETQYFGPGTRLLVL.